A selection of T cell receptor beta chains follows, all from one sample in a study of shared clonotypes between healthy human individuals. The data were produced by immunoSEQ multiplex PCR, yet TCRdb's version contains in-frame clones alone and is incomplete. The table shows roughly 1 million clones, with roughly 74% occurring only once. The sample comprised memory CD4+ T cells from PBMCs. These receptors were collected from a man between 18 and 35 years old in good health. Some clones in this sample may be carry-over from other donors' samples. Each CDR3 is given with its conserved first and last residue. The order of the fields is D gene, V gene, CDR3 protein. D genes are given only for firm matches.

TRBD1 TRBV5-8 CASIGTGTTGELFF
TRBD1 TRBV19 CASSIRQGGEKLFF
TRBD2 TRBV5-6 CASSLVGAGVTDTQYF
NA TRBV19 CASSISGQYGYTF
NA TRBV5-1 CASSSVGARDTEAFF
NA TRBV2 CASSVMETQYF
NA TRBV5-1 CASSLVGGPYNEQFF
TRBD1 TRBV18 CASSHGTASTYEQYF
NA TRBV12-2 CASHPPGGTGELFF
NA TRBV7-6 CASSLAQVGRSYNEQFF
TRBD2 TRBV6-4 CASSDYPPVSGMYTGELFF
TRBD1 TRBV11-2 CASSHLGDRARKYGEKLFF
TRBD2 TRBV11-2 CASSFRGRTSGTQSGEQFF
NA TRBV18 CASSHQETQYF
NA TRBV6-1 CASSEYDPQHF
NA TRBV11-2 CASSASSYGYTF
TRBD1 TRBV28 CASTRRHRGGDYGYTF
NA TRBV27 CASSASGLRGLFF
TRBD1 TRBV20-1 CSASEGQEVF
NA TRBV7-9 CASSDRTAEQYF
NA TRBV5-1 CASSSQRESEAFF
TRBD2 TRBV7-9 CASSLAASGSYEQYF
TRBD2 TRBV27 CASSLSSGSRVQFF
NA TRBV28 CASRPSSGQNYGYTF
NA TRBV5-1 CASSPFEPWAEQFF
NA TRBV5-1 CASSSRRDLVGEQYF
NA TRBV4-2 CASRSGTGMTYEQYF
TRBD1 TRBV5-1 CASSLEGTGGYTF
NA TRBV10-3 CATSSGDQPQHF
TRBD1 TRBV5-1 CASSITGTGGNGANVLTF
NA TRBV2 CASTLASVNTEAFF
TRBD2 TRBV5-1 CASSRLAGVTTGELFF
TRBD1 TRBV28 CASSLHPGTGSYEQYF
TRBD1 TRBV10-3 CAISPRPQGQTEAFF
TRBD1 TRBV2 CASSQGDRGRGGGTDTQYF
TRBD2 TRBV29-1 CSLERLAGAREQFF
NA TRBV6-6 CASSYRTEKETQYF
NA TRBV11-2 CASSLGRGRTNTGELFF
NA TRBV11-3 CASSSSGRGLNTGELFF
NA TRBV6-1 CASGLVSDIYGYTF